A single sample gave rise to the 17 T cell receptor beta chains below, sequenced in a study of blood T cell repertoires in COVID-19. TCRdb's copy holds only in-frame clones and misses some; the assay was immunoSEQ multiplex PCR. The profile covers tens of thousands of clones, with about 88% appearing a single time and roughly an eighth taken by the ten largest. Sequenced: peripheral blood. Receptors originate from a man between 65 and 85 years old with active or convalescent COVID-19.

The V gene is TRBV9, the J gene TRBJ2-1; the D gene is possibly TRBD2 (7 bases). The V end was cut by 3 bases, the J end by 4 bases, with 17 bases between. This CDR3 region has 16 residues. Germline V gives CDR1 SGDLS, CDR2 YYNGEE. The DNA for the CDR3 is TGTGCCAGCAGCGCCCGTGGCGGGGGCCGTTACAATGAGCAGTTCTTC. Its protein is CASSARGGGRYNEQFF.

The chain uses TRBV15 and TRBJ2-1; TRBD2 matches 7 bases. The trim removed 0 bases at V and 11 bases at J, leaving 7 bases unmatched. Germline V gene data show CDR1 as LNHNV and CDR2 as YYDKDF (reference sequence). This CDR3 contains 14 residues. The CDR3 nucleotides are TGTGCCACCAGCAGAGATCCTGGAGCGGGGCAGCAGTTCTTC. Protein product: CATSRDPGAGQQFF.

This clone has just one count. This rearrangement joins TRBV29-1 to TRBJ1-4, with D tentatively TRBD1 (6 bases). CDR1 and CDR2 (germline): SQVTM, ANQGSEA. The CDR3 extends over 11 amino acids. Trimming shortened V by 6 bases and J by 12 bases, and 14 bases separated the two germline ends. The CDR3 region has the DNA TGCAGCGTCTTGGGGGCAGGGGAACTGTTTTTT. As protein: CSVLGAGELFF.

V gene TRBV2 combines with J gene TRBJ1-5, with D possibly TRBD1 on 5 matching bases. Germline-derived CDR1 and CDR2 are SNHLY and FYNNEI. The CDR3 has 13 residues. The V end lost 6 bases, the J end lost 6 bases, and 12 bases lay between the germline ends. The CDR3 DNA is TGTGCCAGCAGGGCAGGGACTGCTCAGCCCCAGCATTTT. Protein: CASRAGTAQPQHF.

This chain connects TRBV7-9 to TRBJ1-3; D ambiguous. CDR1 SEHNR and CDR2 FQNEAQ come from the germline V gene (reference sequence). Trimming removed 2 bases from V and 0 bases from J, with 11 bases in between. This CDR3 has 16 amino acids. The CDR3 nucleotides are TGTGCCAGCAGCTTATTTCGCCTACTCTCTGGAAACACCATATATTTT. This translates into CASSLFRLLSGNTIYF.

This clone was counted a single time. The rearrangement uses TRBV10-2 and TRBJ1-5, with D unresolved. The germline gives CDR1 WSHSY, CDR2 SAAADI. The CDR3 is 15 amino acids. Trimming took 4 bases from V and 4 from J, leaving 14 bases between them. The CDR3 spells CASSGGPSRNQPQHF. The CDR3 nucleotides read TGCGCCAGCAGTGGCGGCCCGTCGCGGAATCAGCCCCAGCATTTT.

The gene calls are TRBV30 and TRBJ1-2; 7 bases agree with TRBD1. Per germline, CDR1 GTSNPN and CDR2 SVGIG (reference sequence). The CDR3 totals 15 residues. V shed 0 bases and J 2 bases; nucleotides not matched to a gene: 6. The CDR3 is CAWSVLGTVNYGYTF. In DNA form, the CDR3 reads TGTGCCTGGAGTGTACTGGGGACAGTGAACTATGGCTACACCTTC. Combining the CDR3 with reference TRBV30 and TRBJ1-2 gives the whole variable domain SQTIHQWPATLVQPVGSPLSLECTVEGTSNPNLYWYRQAAGRGLQLLFYSVGIGQISSEVPQNLSASRPQDRQFILSSKKLLLSDSGFYLCAWSVLGTVNYGYTFGSGTRLTVV.

CDR3 DNA sequence: TGTGCCAGCAGTCAGACCTCGACTGGCAAGGACACTGAAGCTTTCTTT. Translated: CASSQTSTGKDTEAFF. The chain has TRBV2 and TRBJ1-1; no reliable D call. The length of the CDR3 is 16 residues. The germline gives CDR1 SNHLY, CDR2 FYNNEI. Between the trimmed V and J ends, which lost 5 bases and 3 bases, there was a span of 19 bases. The complete variable domain, with remaining parts taken from reference TRBV2 and TRBJ1-1, reads EPEVTQTPSHQVTQMGQEVILRCVPISNHLYFYWYRQILGQKVEFLVSFYNNEISEKSEIFDDQFSVERPDGSNFTLKIRSTKLEDSAMYFCASSQTSTGKDTEAFFGQGTRLTVV.

The rearrangement links TRBV6-4 to TRBJ1-6; 7 nucleotides agree with TRBD1. The CDR3 length is 15 residues. CDR1 is MRHNA and CDR2 is SNTAGT in the germline V gene. V lost 6 bases to trimming and J lost 7 bases; unmatched junction nucleotides: 9. Here the CDR3 DNA reads TGTGCCAGCAGCGACCGACAGGGTTTCAATTCACCCCTCCACTTT. As protein: CASSDRQGFNSPLHF.

V gene TRBV19 combines with J gene TRBJ1-1, with TRBD1 as a possible D gene (6 bases). The CDR3 loop spans 13 amino acids. V lost 10 bases and J 5 bases, leaving 17 bases between the germline ends. Germline V gene data show CDR1 as LNHDA and CDR2 as SQIVND (reference sequence). The CDR3 nucleotides read TGTGCCACCGGGGGGCAGGGATTAACTGAAGCTTTCTTT. Translation gives CATGGQGLTEAFF.

The chain couples TRBV7-9 to TRBJ2-3; D perhaps matches TRBD1 (6 bases). The germline V and J ends were trimmed by 6 bases and 1 base, with 14 bases remaining between them. Germline V CDR1 and CDR2: SEHNR, FQNEAQ (reference sequence). CDR3 length: 15 residues. CDR3 coding DNA: TGTGCCAGCAGACCTAGGGGGATGGGCACAGATACGCAGTATTTT. It yields the protein CASRPRGMGTDTQYF.

Notes on this clone: The sample carries other DNA sequences with the same CDR3. The chain joins TRBV3-1 (or the pseudogene TRBV3-2) to TRBJ2-5, with D possibly TRBD2 on 5 matching bases. CDR1 and CDR2 from the germline V gene are LGHDT and YNNKEL (reference sequence). The CDR3 spans 14 residues. Trimming left V 0 bases short and J 5 bases short, with 10 bases between. CDR3 sequence: CASSQDIGVETQYF. CDR3 sequence (DNA): TGTGCCAGCAGCCAAGATATCGGGGTTGAGACCCAGTACTTC.

The genes are TRBV18 and TRBJ2-3; 7 positions match TRBD1. The CDR3 extends over 15 amino acids. Per the germline V gene, CDR1 is KGHSH and CDR2 is LQKENI. The J segment lost 1 base and the V segment lost 2 bases, leaving 3 bases of the junction unmatched. The CDR3 reads CASSPATGRTDTQYF. The CDR3, as DNA: TGTGCCAGCTCACCAGCGACAGGGCGCACAGATACGCAGTATTTT.

This clone was seen only once. V usage is TRBV6-5 and J usage is TRBJ1-4; a weak D match, TRBD1 (6 bases). Germline assignment: CDR1 MNHEY and CDR2 SVGAGI. Trimming took 6 bases from V and 8 from J, leaving 10 bases between them. This CDR3 is built from 12 residues. Here the CDR3 DNA reads TGTGCCAGCAGGGGACACGGAGAAAAACTGTTTTTT. It specifies CASRGHGEKLFF.

This sequence joins TRBV13 and TRBJ2-3, with TRBD2 matching over 7 bases. The CDR3 has 15 amino acids. Germline CDR1 reads PRHDT; CDR2 reads FYEKMQ (reference sequence). With 5 bases clipped from V and 1 base from J, the junction kept 6 bases outside the gene matches. The CDR3: CASSGGAGGTDTQYF. The CDR3 bases are TGTGCCAGCAGCGGAGGGGCGGGGGGCACAGATACGCAGTATTTT.

The chain couples TRBV27 to TRBJ1-4; D ambiguous. The CDR3 has 15 amino acids. Germline V gene data show CDR1 as MNHEY and CDR2 as SMNVEV (reference sequence). The ends were cut back, 4 bases at V and 2 bases at J, with 11 bases in the middle. As DNA, the CDR3 is TGTGCCAGCAGTTACGACTTTCCGACTAATGAAAAACTGTTTTTT. Its translation is CASSYDFPTNEKLFF.

The chain combines TRBV19 with TRBJ1-6; D gene unclear. The CDR3 length is 16 residues. V was cut by 3 bases and J by 8 bases, with 17 bases left in between. CDR1 is LNHDA, CDR2 SQIVND, per germline (reference sequence). The chain's CDR3 is CASSMEPAAAYSPLHF. In DNA form, the CDR3 reads TGTGCCAGTAGTATGGAGCCAGCGGCGGCGTATTCACCCCTCCACTTT.